This passage covers 27 T cell receptor beta chains from one sample sequenced in a study of cytomegalovirus exposure and HLA in healthy donors. The PCR had 60 Vbeta and 13 Jbeta primers. Data came from immunoSEQ multiplex PCR; TCRdb stores just in-frame clones and leaves some out. The table has about 190,000 clones, approximately 88% seen once. The sample comprised PBMCs. The receptor set was obtained from a boy aged 2 to 10 in good health and CMV-seronegative.

CDR3 nucleotides: TGTGCCAGTAGTAAGGGTGGAGGGTCTCAGCCCCAGCATTTT. It specifies CASSKGGGSQPQHF. The chain has TRBV19 and TRBJ1-5, with D unresolved. The germline V gene encodes CDR1 LNHDA and CDR2 SQIVND (reference sequence). The CDR3 totals 14 residues. Trimming left V 4 bases short and J 6 bases short, with 13 bases between.

The J gene is TRBJ2-7, the V gene TRBV30, with TRBD2 identical over 10 bases. V lost 2 bases, J lost 0 bases, and 4 bases stayed unmatched. Germline CDR1 reads GTSNPN; CDR2 reads SVGIG (reference sequence). This CDR3 is 15 amino acids long. CDR3 DNA: TGTGCCTGGAGTCGGACTAGCGGAAGCTCCTACGAGCAGTACTTC. Translating it yields CAWSRTSGSSYEQYF.

The chain combines TRBV13 with TRBJ1-2; no reliable D call. The CDR3 totals 13 residues. Germline CDR1 is PRHDT and CDR2 is FYEKMQ (reference sequence). Trimming stripped 2 bases from V and 0 bases from J, with 4 bases between. CDR3 amino acids: CASSLRANYGYTF. The CDR3 coding sequence is TGTGCCAGCAGCTTACGAGCTAACTATGGCTACACCTTC.

This chain links TRBV10-3 with TRBJ1-5; the D gene is possibly TRBD1 (6 bases). The CDR3 spans 13 residues. From germline, CDR1 is ENHRY and CDR2 SYGVKD. Between the trimmed V and J ends, which lost 10 bases and 1 base, there was a span of 11 bases. CDR3 amino acids: CASNRESNQPQHF. For the CDR3, the DNA is TGTGCCAGCAACAGGGAAAGCAATCAGCCCCAGCATTTT.

The chain links TRBV5-5 to TRBJ1-1, with D perhaps TRBD1 (5 bases). Trimming took 4 bases from V and 7 from J, leaving 8 bases between them. Per germline, CDR1 SGHKS and CDR2 YYEKEE (reference sequence). This CDR3 spans 11 amino acids. The CDR3 protein is CASSPGVEAFF. CDR3 bases: TGTGCCAGCAGCCCGGGGGTTGAAGCTTTCTTT.

Only one count was recorded for this clone. V is TRBV19 and J is TRBJ1-4; no clear D gene. Germline V gene data show CDR1 as LNHDA and CDR2 as SQIVND (reference sequence). The CDR3 is 15 amino acids. Trimming took off 1 base at V and 0 bases at J, with 6 bases between the two ends. CDR3 DNA: TGTGCCAGTAGTATAGTAGGAGCAACTAATGAAAAACTGTTTTTT. This encodes CASSIVGATNEKLFF.

CDR3 sequence reads: CASSLLAGVIKTGELFF. The CDR3 DNA follows: TGTGCCAGCAGCTTACTAGCGGGGGTGATTAAAACCGGGGAGCTGTTTTTT. This sequence joins TRBV11-2 and TRBJ2-2; 10 bases line up with TRBD2. CDR3 length: 17 residues. Germline-derived CDR1 and CDR2 are SGHAT and FQNNGV. J gave up 5 bases and V 2 bases, and 8 bases lay outside the gene matches.

The J gene is TRBJ2-1, the V gene TRBV27; 10 nucleotides align to TRBD2. CDR1 is MNHEY, CDR2 SMNVEV, per germline (reference sequence). The J segment lost 1 base and the V segment lost 10 bases, leaving 7 bases of the junction unmatched. The CDR3 sequence is 15 residues long. CDR3 in amino acids: CATNSGGPSYNEQFF. The CDR3 nucleotides read TGTGCCACCAATAGCGGGGGGCCTTCCTACAATGAGCAGTTCTTC.

This clone showed up just a few times. The chain links TRBV7-9 to TRBJ1-2, with 8 bases aligning to TRBD1. The germline V gene encodes CDR1 SEHNR and CDR2 FQNEAQ (reference sequence). The CDR3 consists of 16 residues. Trimming at V came to 1 base and at J to 7 bases, leaving 11 bases not matched to a gene. The CDR3 DNA is TGTGCCAGCAGCTTAGATGCCAGGGGGCGCGTGTTTGGCTACACCTTC. Encoded protein: CASSLDARGRVFGYTF.

The chain combines TRBV9 with TRBJ1-1, with a tentative D call TRBD1 (6 bases). The CDR3 contains 19 residues. Germline loops: CDR1 SGDLS, CDR2 YYNGEE. Trimming left V 0 bases short and J 5 bases short, with 26 bases between. The CDR3 coding sequence is TGTGCCAGCAGCGTAGTCCCCTCAGGTTCAGGGGTCATGGGAACTGAAGCTTTCTTT. As protein: CASSVVPSGSGVMGTEAFF.

The rearrangement joins TRBV7-9 to TRBJ1-1; 8 nucleotides match TRBD1. J was trimmed by 4 bases and V by 5 bases; bases with no gene match: 3. The CDR3 consists of 13 residues. Germline V lookup: CDR1 SEHNR, CDR2 FQNEAQ (reference sequence). CDR3 nucleotide sequence: TGTGCCAGCAGCCGACAGGGGACCACTGAAGCTTTCTTT. Its translation: CASSRQGTTEAFF.

The gene calls are TRBV28 and TRBJ1-6; 9 bases are shared with TRBD1. Germline V gene lookup returns CDR1 MDHEN and CDR2 SYDVKM. This CDR3 has 15 amino acids. J gave up 9 bases and V 2 bases, and 5 bases lay outside the gene matches. As DNA, the CDR3 is TGTGCCAGCAGTTTAAGAGGGACAGGGACTTCACCCCTCCACTTT. Translated: CASSLRGTGTSPLHF.

The chain carries TRBV16 and TRBJ2-3; D uncertain. Trimming removed 3 bases from V and 0 bases from J, with 10 bases in between. The germline gives CDR1 KGHSY, CDR2 FQNENV. CDR3 length equals 15 residues. CDR3 nucleotide sequence: TGTGCCAGCAGCCAGATATCGGAGAGCACAGATACGCAGTATTTT. Translation: CASSQISESTDTQYF.

The J gene is TRBJ1-3, the V gene TRBV6-1; tentatively, D is TRBD1 (5 bases). The germline V gene has CDR1 MNHNS and CDR2 SASEGT. This CDR3 region has 16 residues. V lost 0 bases to trimming and J lost 0 bases, with 9 bases between them. Here the CDR3 DNA reads TGTGCCAGCAGTGAAGCGGACACCCCCTCTGGAAACACCATATATTTT. Amino acid sequence: CASSEADTPSGNTIYF.

This rearrangement joins TRBV29-1 to TRBJ1-1; possible D gene TRBD1, 6 bases. The CDR3 is 14 amino acids. V was trimmed by 4 bases and J by 2 bases, leaving 14 bases between them. Germline CDR1 reads SQVTM; CDR2 reads ANQGSEA. CDR3 amino acids: CSVVGQGINTEAFF. CDR3 sequence (DNA): TGCAGCGTTGTGGGGCAGGGGATCAACACTGAAGCTTTCTTT.

The chain has TRBV27 and TRBJ2-7, with 7 bases identical to TRBD1. Per the germline V gene, CDR1 is MNHEY and CDR2 is SMNVEV (reference sequence). There are 13 residues in the CDR3. Germline trimming cut 5 bases from V and 4 bases from J; bases unmatched to any gene: 5. The CDR3 is CASSRVTGYEQYF. The DNA for the CDR3 is TGTGCCAGCAGTAGGGTGACAGGGTACGAGCAGTACTTC.

This clone was detected only a few times. This chain uses TRBV28 with TRBJ1-2, with 8 bases that match TRBD1. The V and J ends lost 6 bases and 7 bases, in that order; junction bases with no gene match: 1. The CDR3 spans 11 residues. The germline V gene has CDR1 MDHEN and CDR2 SYDVKM. CDR3 sequence reads: CASRDRGGYTF. The CDR3 DNA is TGTGCCAGCAGAGACAGGGGTGGCTACACCTTC.

V usage is TRBV4-1 and J usage is TRBJ1-1; TRBD1 might be the D (5 bases). There are 19 residues in the CDR3. Germline V gives CDR1 MGHRA, CDR2 YSYEKL. V gave up 0 bases and J gave up 1 base, with 21 bases separating them. The CDR3 coding sequence is TGCGCCAGCAGCCAAGATTGGGGGGGGGTAGACAGTGCGAACACTGAAGCTTTCTTT. Translation gives CASSQDWGGVDSANTEAFF.

The rearrangement joins TRBV28 to TRBJ1-4, with 7 bases lining up with TRBD1. This CDR3 contains 15 residues. V gave up 9 bases and J gave up 5 bases; unmatched junction bases: 12. CDR1 is MDHEN, CDR2 SYDVKM, per germline. The CDR3 nucleotides read TGTGCCAGTAAACGACAGGGTGGGCCCAATGAAAAACTGTTTTTT. Its protein product is CASKRQGGPNEKLFF. The whole variable domain, remainder taken from reference TRBV28 and TRBJ1-4, is DVKVTQSSRYLVKRTGEKVFLECVQDMDHENMFWYRQDPGLGLRLIYFSYDVKMKEKGDIPEGYSVSREKKERFSLILESASTNQTSMYLCASKRQGGPNEKLFFGSGTQLSVL.

The gene calls are TRBV5-4 and TRBJ1-4; D ambiguous. Germline CDR1 SGHNT, CDR2 YYREEE (reference sequence). Trimming left V 0 bases short and J 8 bases short, with 8 bases between. This CDR3 spans 13 amino acids. The CDR3: CASSLGGEEKLFF. The CDR3 coding sequence is TGTGCCAGCAGCTTGGGGGGAGAGGAAAAACTGTTTTTT.

The chain combines TRBV21-1 with TRBJ2-7; the table's D call TRBD1 went unverified against the DNA. TRBV21-1 is flagged as a pseudogene. This CDR3 is 9 amino acids long. CDR3 nucleotide sequence: TGTGCCAGCCAATCCGAGCAGTACTTC. Its translation: CASQSEQYF.

Details on this clone: Sequence at one end of the junction differs from germline and may be a read error. The chain carries TRBV5-6 and TRBJ1-5, with D perhaps TRBD1 (6 bases). The CDR3 is 13 amino acids. The V gene's germline CDR1 is SGHDT and CDR2 YYEEEE. CDR3 DNA: TGTGCCAGCAGCTGGTCAGGGGATCAGCCCCGGCATTTT. Amino acid sequence: CASSWSGDQPRHF.

Worth noting for this clone: The identical CDR3 is also encoded by other nucleotide sequences in the sample. V is TRBV18 and J is TRBJ2-7, with TRBD2 matching over 8 bases. Germline CDR1 and CDR2: KGHSH and LQKENI. The V segment lost 6 bases and the J segment 7 bases; nucleotides outside the gene matches: 20. The CDR3 spans 17 residues. The CDR3 loop reads CASSPNDYGTSPSEQYF. CDR3 nucleotide sequence: TGTGCCAGCTCGCCTAATGATTACGGGACTAGTCCCTCTGAGCAGTACTTC.

The chain joins TRBV13 to TRBJ2-2; possibly TRBD2 for D (5 bases). CDR3 length equals 14 residues. Germline CDR1 is PRHDT and CDR2 is FYEKMQ (reference sequence). V gave up 0 bases and J gave up 7 bases, with 9 bases separating them. The CDR3 spells CASSLGLAGGELFF. The CDR3 DNA follows: TGTGCCAGCAGCTTAGGTCTGGCGGGCGGGGAGCTGTTTTTT. The whole variable domain, remainder taken from reference TRBV13 and TRBJ2-2, is AAGVIQSPRHLIKEKRETATLKCYPIPRHDTVYWYQQGPGQDPQFLISFYEKMQSDKGSIPDRFSAQQFSDYHSELNMSSLELGDSALYFCASSLGLAGGELFFGEGSRLTVL.

The chain uses TRBV6-1 and TRBJ1-5; D might be TRBD1 (6 bases). The V and J ends lost 8 bases and 1 base respectively, with 9 bases between them. Germline V gene lookup returns CDR1 MNHNS and CDR2 SASEGT. The CDR3 is made up of 13 amino acids. Written as DNA, the CDR3 is TGTGCCAGCGGCAGGGGAAGCAATCAGCCCCAGCATTTT. Translated: CASGRGSNQPQHF.

V is TRBV27 and J is TRBJ2-2; D is undetermined. Trimming cost V 4 bases and J 4 bases, with 7 bases left between them. The CDR3 sequence is 13 residues long. Looked up from germline, CDR1 is MNHEY and CDR2 is SMNVEV (reference sequence). CDR3 in DNA: TGTGCCAGCAGTTCCTCCCCCACCGGGGAGCTGTTTTTT. This gives the protein CASSSSPTGELFF.

The chain carries TRBV7-9 and TRBJ2-5, with TRBD2 matching 9 bases. Germline CDR1 is SEHNR and CDR2 is FQNEAQ (reference sequence). V trimming: 2 bases; J trimming: 3 bases; junction bases outside the gene matches: 1. CDR3 length: 14 residues. Here the CDR3 reads CASSLLAGEETQYF. In nucleotides, the CDR3 is TGTGCCAGCAGCTTATTAGCGGGAGAAGAGACCCAGTACTTC.